The 16 T cell receptor beta chains listed next were all sequenced from one sample in a study of T cell responses to AZD1222 COVID-19 vaccine (dated by TCRdb to the early 2020s). Interpreted using the paper, the time point label stands for: baseline before first vaccination. Library preparation was by the immunoSEQ multiplex PCR assay. TCRdb retrieved this table from immuneACCESS and kept in-frame rearrangements only. Not all clones are present; in checked studies, unresolved V genes account for under half, and no reason is known for the remainder. The sample includes a few hundred thousand clones, with approximately 93% observed a single time. The top ten clones comprise less than 0.6% of the sample. Here the sequenced sample was peripheral blood, taken on day 0 of AZD1222 vaccination. The receptor source for this set is an adult in good health.

J is TRBJ1-2 and V is TRBV30; 9 bases align to TRBD1. Trimming removed 2 bases from V and 4 bases from J; junction bases left unmatched: 5. CDR3 size: 14 residues. In germline, CDR1 is GTSNPN, CDR2 SVGIG (reference sequence). The CDR3 DNA follows: TGTGCCTGGAGTCCCGGGACAGGGATCTATGGCTACACCTTC. Translated: CAWSPGTGIYGYTF.

The J gene is TRBJ2-1, the V gene TRBV11-3; D may be TRBD2 (6 bases). Between the trimmed V and J ends, which lost 1 base and 5 bases, there was a span of 9 bases. This CDR3 comprises 14 residues. Germline CDR1 SGHNT, CDR2 YENEEA. The CDR3 bases are TGTGCCAGCAGCTTAGGGGGCGGGAACAATGAGCAGTTCTTC. Translation gives CASSLGGGNNEQFF.

The chain is built from TRBV7-2 and TRBJ2-3, with D tentatively TRBD1 or TRBD2 (5 bases each). Trimming pared 3 bases from V and 3 bases from J, leaving 13 bases between. This CDR3 is 15 amino acids long. Germline loops: CDR1 SGHTA, CDR2 FQGNSA. CDR3 loop: CASSFPGSRTDTQYF. The CDR3 coding sequence is TGTGCCAGCAGCTTCCCAGGGAGTCGGACAGATACGCAGTATTTT.

The chain is built from TRBV11-1 and TRBJ1-1, with a weak D call TRBD1 (6 bases). The CDR3 length is 15 residues. V lost 4 bases and J 0 bases, leaving 12 bases between the germline ends. Germline lookup yields CDR1 SGHAT and CDR2 FQDESV (reference sequence). CDR3 in amino acids: CASSSGVAMNTEAFF. As DNA, the CDR3 is TGTGCCAGCAGCTCAGGGGTAGCGATGAACACTGAAGCTTTCTTT.

This clone came up once. The chain couples TRBV5-4 to TRBJ2-2; 9 positions agree with TRBD2. V shed 4 bases, J shed 0 bases, and the junction held 4 bases outside the gene matches. CDR3 length: 16 amino acids. CDR1 and CDR2 from the germline V gene are SGHNT and YYREEE (reference sequence). CDR3 nucleotide sequence: TGTGCCAGCAGCCCGTTAGCGGGGGCGAACACCGGGGAGCTGTTTTTT. It codes for CASSPLAGANTGELFF.

The V and J genes are TRBV18 and TRBJ2-2; TRBD1 is a possible D gene (5 bases). CDR1 and CDR2 from the germline V gene are KGHSH and LQKENI. The CDR3 totals 15 residues. V lost 2 bases, J lost 3 bases, and 10 bases lay in between. The CDR3 nucleotides read TGTGCCAGCTCACCAAGCCCAGGGCACACCGGGGAGCTGTTTTTT. As protein: CASSPSPGHTGELFF. The full variable domain, rest sourced from reference TRBV18 and TRBJ2-2, is NAGVMQNPRHLVRRRGQEARLRCSPMKGHSHVYWYRQLPEEGLKFMVYLQKENIIDESGMPKERFSAEFPKEGPSILRIQQVVRGDSAAYFCASSPSPGHTGELFFGEGSRLTVL.

This chain connects TRBV19 to TRBJ1-5; TRBD1 matches at 7 bases. The CDR3 extends over 15 amino acids. Germline CDR1 is LNHDA and CDR2 is SQIVND (reference sequence). V shed 5 bases, J shed 6 bases, and the junction held 10 bases outside the gene matches. The CDR3 nucleotides are TGTGCCAGTAGTTACAACAGGGGCATGAGTCAGCCCCAGCATTTT. Translation gives CASSYNRGMSQPQHF.

This clone was recorded once. The genes are TRBV10-2 and TRBJ2-1; 10 bases fit TRBD2. From germline, CDR1 is WSHSY and CDR2 SAAADI. The J segment lost 5 bases and the V segment lost 6 bases, leaving 10 bases of the junction unmatched. The CDR3 runs 16 residues. The CDR3 loop reads CASRDVSGGPDNEQFF. CDR3 bases: TGCGCCAGCAGGGACGTTAGCGGGGGGCCAGACAATGAGCAGTTCTTC.

The V call is TRBV6-5, the J call TRBJ1-3; D is unclear. Germline CDR1 is MNHEY and CDR2 is SVGAGI. V was cut by 6 bases and J by 0 bases, with 12 bases left in between. CDR3 length equals 15 residues. The CDR3 is CASSRGPSSGNTIYF. DNA for the CDR3: TGTGCCAGCAGCCGCGGACCGAGCTCTGGAAACACCATATATTTT.

As regards this clone: One end of the junction does not line up with germline, which may come from a read error. CDR3 region: CASRYYRGSTYEQYF. For the CDR3, the DNA is TGTGCCAGCAGATACTACAGGGGGTCAACCTACGAGCAGTACTTC. The chain is built from TRBV6-5 and TRBJ2-7; TRBD1 aligns across 8 bases. The germline V gene has CDR1 MNHEY and CDR2 SVGAGI. The CDR3 loop spans 15 amino acids.

The chain links TRBV18 to TRBJ2-3; 8 nucleotides align to TRBD2. Trimming cost V 3 bases and J 5 bases; bases outside gene matches: 4. CDR1 KGHSH and CDR2 LQKENI come from the germline V gene. The CDR3 contains 14 residues. CDR3 residues: CASSPFGGGDTQYF. The CDR3 DNA reads as TGTGCCAGCTCACCCTTCGGGGGGGGAGATACGCAGTATTTT.

This chain uses TRBV2 with TRBJ2-2; the match to TRBD1 covers 7 bases. The CDR3 has 16 residues. Germline CDR1 and CDR2: SNHLY and FYNNEI. With 6 bases clipped from V and 0 bases from J, the junction kept 7 bases outside the gene matches. The CDR3 region has the DNA TGTGCCAGCAGCTACGACAGGGACGCGAACACCGGGGAGCTGTTTTTT. Translating it yields CASSYDRDANTGELFF.

This chain connects TRBV15 to TRBJ2-7; 9 bases are shared with TRBD1. This CDR3 has 15 residues. V was pared by 0 bases and J by 3 bases, with 3 bases of the junction left unmatched. Per the germline V gene, CDR1 is LNHNV and CDR2 is YYDKDF (reference sequence). CDR3 nucleotide sequence: TGTGCCACCAGCAGAGATGTGGGACAGGGCTACGAGCAGTACTTC. Amino acid sequence: CATSRDVGQGYEQYF. The variable domain in full, completed from reference TRBV15 and TRBJ2-7, reads DAMVIQNPRYQVTQFGKPVTLSCSQTLNHNVMYWYQQKSSQAPKLLFHYYDKDFNNEADTPDNFQSRRPNTSFCFLDIRSPGLGDTAMYLCATSRDVGQGYEQYFGPGTRLTVT.

The chain employs TRBV27 and TRBJ2-7; D is undetermined. The CDR3 is made up of 14 amino acids. Looked up from germline, CDR1 is MNHEY and CDR2 is SMNVEV (reference sequence). Trimming cost V 0 bases and J 1 base, with 7 bases left between them. Here the CDR3 reads CASSLSAPSYEQYF. The CDR3 coding sequence is TGTGCCAGCAGTTTATCGGCCCCGTCCTACGAGCAGTACTTC.

The chain uses TRBV3-1 (or the pseudogene TRBV3-2) and TRBJ2-5; 11 nucleotides match TRBD1. This CDR3 region has 16 residues. Germline CDR1 is LGHDT and CDR2 is YNNKEL (reference sequence). The V and J ends lost 4 bases and 5 bases, in that order; junction bases with no gene match: 9. CDR3 nucleotides: TGTGCCAGCAGCCCCCAGCGGACAGGGGGCCGGGAGACCCAGTACTTC. Its protein product is CASSPQRTGGRETQYF.

The chain links TRBV15 to TRBJ2-7; tentatively, D is TRBD2 (5 bases). CDR1 and CDR2 from the germline V gene are LNHNV and YYDKDF (reference sequence). The V and J ends lost 1 base and 6 bases respectively, with 10 bases between them. This CDR3 is built from 13 residues. This chain's CDR3 is CATSRAGGFEQYF. CDR3 DNA sequence: TGTGCCACCAGCAGAGCCGGAGGCTTCGAGCAGTACTTC.